The entry below describes one T cell receptor (beta chain). Without labor or membrane rupture, elective cesareans at roughly 37-41 weeks supplied term cord blood. Germline V gives CDR1 LNHDA, CDR2 SQIVND (reference sequence). This CDR3 is built from 16 residues. V lost 1 base to trimming and J lost 8 bases, with 17 bases between them. These data belong to a study of naive CD8 T cells in extremely preterm neonates. The protocol was immunoSEQ multiplex PCR, while the TCRdb copy is restricted to in-frame clones and leaves out a portion. The data show around 5,000 clones, about 97% seen once. The sequenced material came from naive CD8+ T cells from cord blood. This clonotype was obtained from a newborn in good health. The chain carries TRBV19 and TRBJ1-4; D might be TRBD1 (6 bases). CDR3 coding DNA: TGTGCCAGTAGTATAGCTCGGGACACCCTCGGGGAAAAACTGTTTTTT. Amino acid sequence: CASSIARDTLGEKLFF.